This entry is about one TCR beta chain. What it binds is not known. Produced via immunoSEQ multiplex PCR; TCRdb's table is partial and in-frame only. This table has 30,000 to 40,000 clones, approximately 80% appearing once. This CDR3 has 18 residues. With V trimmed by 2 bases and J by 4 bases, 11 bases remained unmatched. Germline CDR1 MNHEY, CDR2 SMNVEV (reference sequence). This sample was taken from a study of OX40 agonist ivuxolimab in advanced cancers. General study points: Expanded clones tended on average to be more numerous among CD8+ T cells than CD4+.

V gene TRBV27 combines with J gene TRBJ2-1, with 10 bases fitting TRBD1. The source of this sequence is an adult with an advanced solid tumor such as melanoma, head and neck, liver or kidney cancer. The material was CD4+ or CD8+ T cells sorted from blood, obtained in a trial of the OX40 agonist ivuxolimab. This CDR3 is CASSLRGTGTGEYNEQFF. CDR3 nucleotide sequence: TGTGCCAGCAGTTTACGGGGCACCGGGACAGGGGAATACAATGAGCAGTTCTTC.